Shown below are 11 T cell receptor beta chains from a single sample sequenced in a study of low-dose radiotherapy and immunotherapy resistance in tumors. TRAV- and TRBV-specific primers primed first-strand cDNA, covering alpha and beta chains. Over about 19 PCR cycles, TCRs were amplified from a constant-region primer and V-primer adapter. MiXCR, run by TCRdb on the reads, gives a single entry per CDR3 protein. The sample includes around 68,000 distinct CDR3 sequences, approximately 26% of them seen just once. Sample time point: before trial treatment. The sequences come from PBMCs, collected before treatment. The receptors stem from a male donor with rectosigmoid adenocarcinoma.

Many counts were recorded for this clonotype. The chain combines TRBV20-1 with TRBJ1-5; D may be TRBD1 (6 bases). V lost 1 base to trimming and J lost 2 bases, with 21 bases between them. The CDR3 extends over 18 amino acids. Germline-derived CDR1 and CDR2 are DFQATT and SNEGSKA (reference sequence). CDR3 in DNA: TGCAGTGCTAGAGGCTCGGGACAATATTCGACCCGCAATCAGCCCCAGCATTTT. Translated: CSARGSGQYSTRNQPQHF.

The V call is TRBV5-1, the J call TRBJ1-1, with D possibly being TRBD1 (6 bases). Germline CDR1 and CDR2: SGHRS and YFSETQ. The V end lost 1 base, the J end lost 1 base, and 8 bases lay between the germline ends. The CDR3 totals 14 residues. The CDR3 loop reads CASSLSGQNTEAFF. CDR3 nucleotide sequence: TGCGCCAGCAGCTTGTCGGGACAGAACACTGAAGCTTTCTTT.

This clonotype was seen repeatedly, ten times or more. The CDR3 bases are TGCGCCAGCAGCCCACTTCTAGCGGGAGAAACCCACGAGCAGTACTTC. This codes for CASSPLLAGETHEQYF. The chain carries TRBV4-1 and TRBJ2-7, with 10 bases fitting TRBD2. The V gene end was trimmed by 4 bases and the J gene end by 5 bases; junction bases not matched to a gene: 11. Germline CDR1 is MGHRA and CDR2 is YSYEKL. The CDR3 contains 16 residues.

This clonotype was seen at least ten times. V usage is TRBV28 and J usage is TRBJ1-5; the D gene is possibly TRBD1 (5 bases). This CDR3 comprises 16 residues. V lost 6 bases, J lost 0 bases, and 15 bases lay in between. Germline V CDR1 and CDR2: MDHEN, SYDVKM. CDR3 bases: TGTGCCAGCAGGCGGGGGACGACCAGTAGCAATCAGCCCCAGCATTTT. This gives the protein CASRRGTTSSNQPQHF.

This clonotype was found many times. The chain uses TRBV5-1 and TRBJ2-2, with D uncertain. CDR3 length: 12 residues. Germline lookup yields CDR1 SGHRS and CDR2 YFSETQ. Trimming removed 5 bases from V and 1 base from J, with 3 bases in between. CDR3 in amino acids: CASRGNTGELFF. CDR3 coding DNA: TGCGCCAGCAGGGGGAACACCGGGGAGCTGTTTTTT.

In its sample, this clonotype was seen many times. The V gene is TRBV28, the J gene TRBJ2-7; no clear D. The CDR3 is 14 residues long. Trimming left V 3 bases short and J 3 bases short, with 12 bases between. Germline V gives CDR1 MDHEN, CDR2 SYDVKM. CDR3 DNA: TGTGCCAGCAGTTTCCCAGTCTCAAGCTACGAGCAGTACTTC. Amino acids: CASSFPVSSYEQYF.

This clonotype was observed many times. The chain uses TRBV21-1 and TRBJ2-3; the D call in the table, TRBD2, was not verified against the DNA. TRBV21-1 is shown as a pseudogene. CDR3 length: 16 residues. CDR3 nucleotide sequence: TGTGCCAGCAGCAAGTGGCGGGGGGGCCACACAGATACGCAGTATTTT. Translation gives CASSKWRGGHTDTQYF.

This clonotype showed up just once. A much more abundant neighbour one base away suggests this may be a read error. This sequence joins TRBV4-3 and TRBJ2-1; a possible D gene is TRBD2 (6 bases). Germline V gene data show CDR1 as LGHNA and CDR2 as YSLEER. Trimming pared 0 bases from V and 10 bases from J, leaving 13 bases between. The CDR3 runs 14 residues. The CDR3 coding sequence is TGCGCCAGCAGCCAAGATCACGGAGGGGAAGAGCAGTTCTTC. Encoded protein: CASSQDHGGEEQFF.

At least ten counts were recorded for this clonotype. The chain carries TRBV12-3 or TRBV12-4 and TRBJ2-3; TRBD2 agrees at 9 bases. Trimming cost V 0 bases and J 0 bases; bases outside gene matches: 13. The CDR3 is made up of 20 amino acids. CDR3 nucleotides: TGTGCCAGCAGTTTAGCCGCTGAGAGCGGGGGGTTTACTAGCACAGATACGCAGTATTTT. It specifies CASSLAAESGGFTSTDTQYF.

This clonotype was observed many times. V and J are TRBV12-3 or TRBV12-4 and TRBJ1-1; 8 bases line up with TRBD1. The CDR3 extends over 14 amino acids. V trimming: 5 bases; J trimming: 0 bases; junction bases outside the gene matches: 2. The CDR3 loop reads CASSHRGMNTEAFF. CDR3 sequence (DNA): TGTGCCAGCAGTCACAGGGGGATGAACACTGAAGCTTTCTTT.

Concerning this clonotype itself: This is likely an artifact of a read error, given a far larger clone one base away. The chain has TRBV7-2 and TRBJ2-2, with TRBD1 matching over 9 bases. J was trimmed by 6 bases and V by 2 bases; bases with no gene match: 4. Germline V gene lookup returns CDR1 SGHTA and CDR2 FQGNSA. This CDR3 is 15 amino acids long. The CDR3 here is CASSLRRQGAGELFF. CDR3 bases: TGTGCCAGCAGCTTAAGGCGACAGGGGGCCGGGGAGCTGTTTTTT.